This T cell receptor beta chain was obtained from a study of blood T cell repertoires in COVID-19. In the study overall: The United States, Italy and Spain supplied acute and convalescent COVID-19 samples. Nucleic acid was either cDNA or gDNA, and it came from T cells, B-cell-depleted T cells, or PBMCs.

Patients from Seattle were sampled longitudinally, starting during active infection. V gave up 6 bases and J gave up 7 bases, with 12 bases separating them. Germline CDR1 and CDR2: LGHNT and FRNRAP. There are 12 residues in the CDR3. Study processing details: How many nucleated cells were present was estimated from reference gene primer amplification. Clones were sequenced by immunoSEQ multiplex PCR, and TCRdb holds only the in-frame ones, with some missing. The D gene and trimming were derived from the DNA, and the V and J assignments and clone size from that table. Counted here are about 300,000 clones, more than 80% occurring once; the ten biggest clones make up 6.8%.

The chain is built from TRBV12-5 and TRBJ2-5, with D possibly matching TRBD1 (6 bases). The sequenced sample was peripheral blood. This sequence originates from a woman aged 25 to 39 with COVID-19, enrolled during active disease. The CDR3 DNA reads as TGTGCTAGTGGCCAGGGGCTGGGGACCCAGTACTTC. Protein product: CASGQGLGTQYF.